The rows below give T cell receptor beta chains drawn from one sample of a study of shared clonotypes between healthy human individuals. Repertoires were generated with immunoSEQ multiplex PCR, while TCRdb's copy carries only in-frame clones and drops some. This repertoire shows about 2.4 million clones, around 90% found once; its top ten account for around 0.14%. The sequenced sample was naive CD4+ T cells sorted from blood. The receptors stem from a man aged 18 to 30 in good health. CDR3s include the opening cysteine and the closing phenylalanine or tryptophan. The D gene is left open where the match is weak.

v_call	j_call	d_call	cdr3_aa	cdr3_nt
TRBV23-1	TRBJ1-6	.	CASSQSQVLGYNSPLHF	TGCGCCAGCAGTCAATCTCAGGTTCTGGGCTATAATTCACCCCTCCACTTT
TRBV5-6	TRBJ1-6	TRBD1	CASSSFRGPSYNSPLHF	TGTGCCAGCAGCTCGTTCAGGGGGCCGTCCTATAATTCACCCCTCCACTTT
TRBV9	TRBJ2-2	TRBD2	CASSVDNSGGRKNTGELFF	TGTGCCAGCAGCGTAGATAATTCCGGCGGGAGGAAGAACACCGGGGAGCTGTTTTTT
TRBV10-1	TRBJ2-1	.	CASSEYRGSSYNEQFF	TGCGCCAGCAGTGAGTATCGGGGGAGCTCCTACAATGAGCAGTTCTTC
TRBV29-1	TRBJ2-7	.	CSGGGGRYEQYF	TGCAGCGGGGGGGGCGGACGATACGAGCAGTACTTC
TRBV7-9	TRBJ2-2	TRBD2	CASSTRTSRTGELFF	TGTGCCAGCAGCACCCGGACTAGTCGCACCGGGGAGCTGTTTTTT
TRBV10-3	TRBJ2-5	TRBD2	CAISVSKAGGGLETQYF	TGTGCCATCAGTGTTTCCAAAGCGGGAGGCGGGCTGGAGACCCAGTACTTC
TRBV6-5	TRBJ2-2	.	CASSRMGAGELFF	TGTGCCAGCAGCCGGATGGGTGCTGGGGAGCTGTTTTTT
TRBV10-3	TRBJ1-3	.	CAIIPGSSGNTIYF	TGTGCCATCATTCCAGGGAGCTCTGGAAACACCATATATTTT
TRBV5-5	TRBJ2-5	.	CASTTNTGAVRVETQYF	TGTGCCAGCACCACTAATACGGGGGCCGTCCGCGTGGAGACCCAGTACTTC
TRBV19	TRBJ2-7	TRBD2	CASSMRGSSYEQYF	TGTGCCAGTAGTATGCGGGGGAGCTCCTACGAGCAGTACTTC
TRBV6-1	TRBJ1-2	TRBD1	CASRKQQGAYGYTF	TGTGCCAGCAGAAAACAACAGGGGGCTTATGGCTACACCTTC
TRBV7-7	TRBJ2-5	TRBD2	CASSPRLAGGLGQETQYF	TGTGCTAGCAGCCCTAGACTAGCGGGAGGGCTAGGGCAAGAGACCCAGTACTTC
TRBV11-2	TRBJ2-7	.	CASSASYEQYF	TGTGCCAGCAGCGCGAGCTACGAGCAGTACTTC